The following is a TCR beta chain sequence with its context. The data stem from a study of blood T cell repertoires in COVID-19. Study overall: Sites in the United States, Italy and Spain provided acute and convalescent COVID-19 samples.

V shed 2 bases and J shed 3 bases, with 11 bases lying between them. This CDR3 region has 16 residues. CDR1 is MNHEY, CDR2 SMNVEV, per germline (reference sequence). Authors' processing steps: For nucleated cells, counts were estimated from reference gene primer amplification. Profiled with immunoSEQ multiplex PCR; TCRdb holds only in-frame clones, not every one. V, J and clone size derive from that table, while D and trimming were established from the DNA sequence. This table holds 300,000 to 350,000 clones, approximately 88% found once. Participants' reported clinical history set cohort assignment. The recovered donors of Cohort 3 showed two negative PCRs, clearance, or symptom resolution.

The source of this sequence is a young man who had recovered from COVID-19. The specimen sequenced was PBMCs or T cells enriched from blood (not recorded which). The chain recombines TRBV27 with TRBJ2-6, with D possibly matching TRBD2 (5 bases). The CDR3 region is CASSLQAVGGANVLTF. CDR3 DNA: TGTGCCAGCAGTTTACAAGCGGTTGGTGGGGCCAACGTCCTGACTTTC. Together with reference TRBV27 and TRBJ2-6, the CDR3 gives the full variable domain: EAQVTQNPRYLITVTGKKLTVTCSQNMNHEYMSWYRQDPGLGLRQIYYSMNVEVTDKGDVPEGYKVSRKEKRNFPLILESPSPNQTSLYFCASSLQAVGGANVLTFGAGSRLTVL.